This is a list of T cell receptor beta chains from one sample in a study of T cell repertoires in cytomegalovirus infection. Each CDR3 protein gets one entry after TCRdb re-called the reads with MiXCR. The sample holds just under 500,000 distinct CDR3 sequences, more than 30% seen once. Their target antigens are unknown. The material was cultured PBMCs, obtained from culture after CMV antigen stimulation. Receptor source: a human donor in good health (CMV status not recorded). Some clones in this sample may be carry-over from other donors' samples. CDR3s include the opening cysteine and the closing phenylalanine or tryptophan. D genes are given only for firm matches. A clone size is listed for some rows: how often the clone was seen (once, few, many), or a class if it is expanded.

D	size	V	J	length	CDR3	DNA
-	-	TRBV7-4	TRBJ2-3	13	CASSLVAPDTQYF	TGTGCCAGCAGCTTAGTGGCCCCAGATACGCAGTATTTT
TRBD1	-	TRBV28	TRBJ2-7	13	CASVAGGAYEQYF	TGTGCCAGCGTGGCAGGGGGAGCCTACGAGCAGTACTTC
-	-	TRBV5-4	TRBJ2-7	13	CASSGPSSYEQYF	TGTGCCAGTAGCGGCCCGAGCTCCTACGAGCAGTACTTC
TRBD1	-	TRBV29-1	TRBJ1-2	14	CSARGQATNYGYTF	TGCAGCGCCCGGGGACAGGCAACTAACTATGGCTACACCTTC
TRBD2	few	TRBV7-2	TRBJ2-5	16	CASSLNPGRALETQYF	TGTGCCAGCAGCTTAAATCCCGGGAGGGCCTTAGAGACCCAGTACTTC
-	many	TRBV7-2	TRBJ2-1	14	CASSLGLLPNEQFF	TGTGCCAGCAGCCTCGGTCTGTTACCCAATGAGCAGTTCTTC
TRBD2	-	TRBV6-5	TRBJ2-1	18	CASSPWTSGISSYNEQIF	TGTGCCAGCAGTCCATGGACTAGCGGGATATCGTCCTACAATGAGCAGATCTTC
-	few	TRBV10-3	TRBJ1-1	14	CAHARGDLNTEAFF	TGTGCCCACGCGAGAGGGGACCTGAACACTGAAGCTTTCTTT
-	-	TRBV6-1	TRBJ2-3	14	CASSEGGLADTQYF	TGTGCCAGCAGTGAAGGAGGACTGGCGGATACGCAGTATTTT
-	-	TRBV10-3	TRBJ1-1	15	CAISDGSRGNTEAFF	TGTGCCATCAGTGACGGTAGCAGGGGGAACACTGAAGCTTTCTTT
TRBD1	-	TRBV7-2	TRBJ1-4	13	CASSKTGDEKLFF	TGTGCCAGCAGCAAGACAGGGGATGAAAAACTGTTTTTT
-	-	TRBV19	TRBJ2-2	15	CASSIPGLGTGELFF	TGTGCCAGTAGTATTCCGGGGCTCGGCACCGGGGAGCTGTTTTTT
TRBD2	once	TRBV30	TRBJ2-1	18	CAWTGLAGGLVSYNEQFF	TGTGCCTGGACAGGACTAGCGGGAGGATTGGTATCCTACAATGAGCAGTTCTTC
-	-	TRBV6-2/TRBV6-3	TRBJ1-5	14	CASKPGQVFQPQHF	TGTGCCAGCAAGCCGGGGCAGGTGTTTCAGCCCCAGCATTTT
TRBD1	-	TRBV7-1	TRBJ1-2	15	CASSYTGTGVYGYTF	TGTGCCAGCAGCTATACCGGGACAGGGGTCTATGGCTACACCTTC
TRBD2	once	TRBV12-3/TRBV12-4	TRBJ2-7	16	CASSLRGTSESYEQYF	TGTGCCAGCAGTTTAAGGGGGACTAGCGAGAGCTACGAGCAGTACTTC
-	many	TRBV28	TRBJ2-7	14	CASSLGTPSYEQYF	TGTGCCAGCAGCTTAGGAACTCCTTCCTACGAGCAGTACTTC
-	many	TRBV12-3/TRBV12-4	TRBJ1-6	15	CASSSSRGGDSPLHF	TGTGCCAGCAGTTCCTCGCGGGGGGGCGATTCACCCCTCCACTTT
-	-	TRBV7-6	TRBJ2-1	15	CASSVGRADYNEQFF	TGTGCCAGCAGCGTCGGGCGTGCGGACTACAATGAGCAGTTCTTC
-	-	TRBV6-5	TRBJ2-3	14	CASSYAGTSDTQYF	TGTGCCAGCAGTTACGCCGGGACATCCGATACGCAGTATTTT
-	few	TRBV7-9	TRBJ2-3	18	CASSSLGRESTSTDTQYF	TGTGCCAGCAGCTCTCTCGGTAGGGAGTCCACTAGCACAGATACGCAGTATTTT
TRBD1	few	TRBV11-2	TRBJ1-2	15	CASSLDSGQTYGYTF	TGTGCCAGCAGCTTAGATTCGGGACAGACCTATGGCTACACCTTC
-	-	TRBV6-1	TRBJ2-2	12	CACTSGTGELFF	TGTGCCTGCACCTCTGGGACCGGGGAGCTGTTTTTT
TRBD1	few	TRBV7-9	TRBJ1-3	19	CASRAPLRQGQTSGNTIYF	TGTGCCAGCAGGGCGCCCCTCCGACAGGGCCAGACCTCTGGAAACACCATATATTTT
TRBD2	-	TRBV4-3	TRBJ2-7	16	CASSQETSGYDYEQYF	TGCGCCAGCAGCCAAGAAACTAGCGGCTATGATTACGAGCAGTACTTC
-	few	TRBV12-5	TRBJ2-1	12	CASGLPMETQFF	TGTGCTAGTGGTTTGCCTATGGAAACGCAGTTCTTC
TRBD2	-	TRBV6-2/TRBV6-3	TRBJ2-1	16	CASSYGATSAYNEQFF	TGTGCCAGCAGTTACGGGGCGACTAGCGCCTACAATGAGCAGTTCTTC
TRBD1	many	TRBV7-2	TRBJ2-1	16	CASSLQWGQGYNEQFF	TGTGCCAGCAGCCTACAATGGGGACAGGGTTACAATGAGCAGTTCTTC